This TCR beta chain is drawn from a study of radiation and T cells in renal cell carcinoma. Using immunoSEQ multiplex PCR, the repertoire was profiled, and TCRdb retains in-frame clones only, with some absent. The table records roughly 100,000 clones, approximately 80% of them present only once. CDR1 is MNHEY, CDR2 SVGAGI, per germline. V was clipped by 2 bases and J by 9 bases; unmatched bases: 9. The length of the CDR3 is 15 residues. Regarding time point: baseline pretreatment blood. Treatment indicated: 15 Gy SBRT to primary tumor, nephrectomy 4 weeks later. Regarding this clone: Its specificity is not known.

Study-level findings and limits: In blood, top tumor clones expanded by 2 weeks, shrinking by 4.

This rearrangement joins TRBV6-5 to TRBJ1-1; 10 nucleotides line up with TRBD1. Sequencing was performed on blood, taken from a patient whose treatment included radiotherapy and nephrectomy. This clonotype was sampled from a man in his sixties with renal cell carcinoma. Here the CDR3 DNA reads TGTGCCAGCAGTTACAATCGACAGGGGGCTCGGAAAGCTTTCTTT. Residues: CASSYNRQGARKAFF.